The next 16 T cell receptor beta chains were all read from a single sample in a study of cytomegalovirus exposure and HLA in healthy donors. PCR used 60 Vbeta primers and 13 Jbeta primers. Some clones are missing from TCRdb's copy, which holds only in-frame ones; the method was immunoSEQ multiplex PCR. Here the sample spans more than 150,000 clones, over 80% being singletons. The sample taken for sequencing was PBMCs. The source of these receptors is a man aged 40-49 years in good health and CMV-seropositive.

Written as DNA, the CDR3 is TGTGCCACCGGGGACATAGCGGGAATAAAGAACACCGGGGAGCTGTTTTTT. Protein sequence: CATGDIAGIKNTGELFF. The V and J genes are TRBV10-3 and TRBJ2-2; 8 bases align to TRBD2. Trimming cost V 10 bases and J 1 base; bases outside gene matches: 14. This CDR3 has 17 residues. The V gene's germline CDR1 is ENHRY and CDR2 SYGVKD.

J is TRBJ2-3 and V is TRBV5-1; 7 nucleotides line up with TRBD1. The CDR3 runs 15 residues. V lost 4 bases, J lost 3 bases, and 8 bases stayed unmatched. In germline, CDR1 is SGHRS, CDR2 YFSETQ. CDR3 loop: CASSPEGAWTDTQYF. The CDR3 DNA is TGCGCCAGCAGCCCAGAGGGGGCCTGGACAGATACGCAGTATTTT.

The rearrangement joins TRBV18 to TRBJ2-2, with a weak D call TRBD1 (6 bases). This CDR3 contains 18 residues. V was cut by 0 bases and J by 6 bases, with 20 bases left in between. CDR1 KGHSH and CDR2 LQKENI come from the germline V gene. The DNA of the CDR3 is TGTGCCAGCTCACCACCGACAGGAGCCGACATCTATGCCGGGGAGCTGTTTTTT. Protein product: CASSPPTGADIYAGELFF.

This clone was observed once. The chain carries TRBV5-4 and TRBJ2-1; weak D call: TRBD1 (5 bases). Trimming removed 4 bases from V and 1 base from J, with 12 bases in between. This CDR3 has 15 residues. The germline V gene has CDR1 SGHNT and CDR2 YYREEE (reference sequence). As DNA, the CDR3 is TGTGCCAGCAGCGAAGGGGCTAGGTCCTACAATGAGCAGTTCTTC. Its translation: CASSEGARSYNEQFF.

This chain uses TRBV4-1 with TRBJ1-2; 8 nucleotides align to TRBD1. Germline V gives CDR1 MGHRA, CDR2 YSYEKL. This CDR3 has 15 amino acids. V lost 0 bases, J lost 4 bases, and 4 bases stayed unmatched. The CDR3 loop is CASSQEDRVGYGYTF. DNA of the CDR3: TGCGCCAGCAGCCAAGAGGACAGGGTTGGCTATGGCTACACCTTC.

The CDR3 DNA reads as TGTGCCAGCAGCCAAGATGGCAGGCCCAATCAGCCCCAGCATTTT. Protein product: CASSQDGRPNQPQHF. The chain uses TRBV14 and TRBJ1-5; D is undetermined. The CDR3 loop spans 15 amino acids. The V gene lost 0 bases and the J gene lost 3 bases, with 9 bases spanning the gap. CDR1 is SGHDN and CDR2 is FVKESK in the germline V gene. Combining the CDR3 with reference TRBV14 and TRBJ1-5 gives the whole variable domain EAGVTQFPSHSVIEKGQTVTLRCDPISGHDNLYWYRRVMGKEIKFLLHFVKESKQDESGMPNNRFLAERTGGTYSTLKVQPAELEDSGVYFCASSQDGRPNQPQHFGDGTRLSIL.

V gene TRBV7-8 combines with J gene TRBJ2-1, with TRBD2 identical over 10 bases. CDR3 size: 16 residues. The germline CDR1 and CDR2 sequences are SGHVS and FQNEAQ. J was trimmed by 10 bases and V by 5 bases; bases with no gene match: 14. CDR3 DNA: TGTGCCAGCAGCCCCCTCGGACTAGCGGATCCGTGGGAGCAGTTCTTC. The encoded protein is CASSPLGLADPWEQFF.

Concerning this clone itself: The sample carries other DNA sequences with the same CDR3. This rearrangement joins TRBV9 to TRBJ2-5, with D maybe TRBD2 (5 bases). The CDR3 length is 12 residues. Germline CDR1 is SGDLS and CDR2 is YYNGEE. Trimming stripped 4 bases from V and 2 bases from J, with 6 bases between. CDR3 DNA: TGTGCCAGCAGCCCGGGACAAGAGACCCAGTACTTC. Its translation: CASSPGQETQYF. The complete variable domain, with remaining parts taken from reference TRBV9 and TRBJ2-5, reads DSGVTQTPKHLITATGQRVTLRCSPRSGDLSVYWYQQSLDQGLQFLIQYYNGEERAKGNILERFSAQQFPDLHSELNLSSLELGDSALYFCASSPGQETQYFGPGTRLLVL.

The CDR3 loop reads CASSLNRDSHNSPLHF. DNA of the CDR3: TGTGCCAGCAGCCTCAACCGGGACAGTCATAATTCACCCCTCCACTTT. This chain links TRBV4-2 with TRBJ1-6; 7 positions agree with TRBD1. The germline V gene encodes CDR1 LGHNA and CDR2 YNFKEQ. Trimming cost V 4 bases and J 5 bases; bases outside gene matches: 8. This CDR3 comprises 16 residues.

Concerning this clone itself: The same CDR3 also results from other DNA sequences found in this sample. The chain joins TRBV7-2 to TRBJ2-5; 7 nucleotides agree with TRBD1. The DNA end is more similar to TRBJ2-7, so the J call may be wrong. This CDR3 comprises 15 residues. CDR1 is SGHTA and CDR2 is FQGNSA in the germline V gene. CDR3 region: CASSLEWDRSYEQYF. CDR3 DNA sequence: TGTGCCAGCAGCTTAGAGTGGGACAGATCCTACGAGCAGTACTTC.

The chain couples TRBV15 to TRBJ1-6; 9 positions agree with TRBD1. Germline loops: CDR1 LNHNV, CDR2 YYDKDF (reference sequence). The CDR3 has 17 amino acids. Trimming removed 0 bases from V and 7 bases from J; junction bases left unmatched: 7. This CDR3 reads CATSREKQGARNSPLHF. CDR3 sequence (DNA): TGTGCCACCAGCAGAGAAAAACAGGGGGCGAGAAATTCACCCCTCCACTTT.

The CDR3 DNA is TGTGCCAGCGGACGGGACAGGAATGAAAAACTGTTTTTT. Encoded protein: CASGRDRNEKLFF. The gene calls are TRBV2 and TRBJ1-4, with TRBD1 matching over 8 bases. Germline CDR1 and CDR2: SNHLY and FYNNEI. The CDR3 runs to 13 residues. The J segment lost 5 bases and the V segment lost 8 bases, leaving 4 bases of the junction unmatched.

The V gene is TRBV11-2, the J gene TRBJ1-3; no definite D call. Germline V CDR1 and CDR2: SGHAT, FQNNGV. The CDR3 is 14 amino acids. The V end was cut by 6 bases, the J end by 11 bases, with 20 bases between. DNA for the CDR3: TGTGCCAGCAGTCCTCAAGGGAGGTCTGGCGCCATATATTTT. Protein: CASSPQGRSGAIYF.

The chain employs TRBV18 and TRBJ1-4; D is unclear. Germline V gives CDR1 KGHSH, CDR2 LQKENI. Trimming removed 2 bases at V and 5 bases at J, with 9 bases between. This CDR3 is 14 amino acids long. The CDR3 spells CASSPSVRNEKLFF. The CDR3 DNA follows: TGTGCCAGCTCACCATCAGTCAGAAATGAAAAACTGTTTTTT.

This chain joins TRBV7-3 and TRBJ2-7; TRBD2 might be the D (5 bases). The V gene lost 4 bases and the J gene lost 5 bases, with 21 bases spanning the gap. The CDR3 runs to 16 residues. Germline V gene lookup returns CDR1 SGHTA and CDR2 FQGTGA. For the CDR3, the DNA is TGTGCCAGCAGCTCACTAGTACACCAAGGGCACCACGAGCAGTACTTC. Encoded protein: CASSSLVHQGHHEQYF.

This clone was recorded only once. The chain links TRBV7-2 to TRBJ2-5; 7 bases are a match to TRBD1. The germline CDR1 and CDR2 sequences are SGHTA and FQGNSA. The CDR3 sequence is 16 residues long. V shed 5 bases, J shed 1 base, and the junction held 10 bases outside the gene matches. The CDR3 sequence: CASSTRTGVLQETQYF. The CDR3 nucleotides are TGTGCCAGCAGCACGAGAACAGGGGTCCTCCAAGAGACCCAGTACTTC.